This T cell receptor beta chain was profiled in a study of T cell changes during pregnancy in multiple sclerosis. The repertoire was sequenced with immunoSEQ multiplex PCR; TCRdb's copy has only in-frame clones and lacks some. Of around 49,000 clones in the sample, 95% are singletons; the top ten hold almost 6%. The J segment lost 0 bases and the V segment lost 5 bases, leaving 3 bases of the junction unmatched. CDR1 is LNHDA and CDR2 is SQIVND in the germline V gene (reference sequence). The CDR3 runs to 15 residues. Remarks on this clone: Other DNA sequences in this specimen translate into the identical CDR3.

This rearrangement joins TRBV19 to TRBJ2-1; TRBD2 aligns across 8 bases. The receptor comes from a female donor with multiple sclerosis, enrolled in a pregnancy study. Material: CD8+ T cells from peripheral blood mononuclear cells, obtained in the first trimester of pregnancy. CDR3 residues: CASSLAGSSYNEQFF. DNA of the CDR3: TGTGCCAGTAGTTTAGCGGGAAGCTCCTACAATGAGCAGTTCTTC.